One and the same sample provided the 4 T cell receptor beta chains below, sequenced in a study of OX40 agonist ivuxolimab in advanced cancers. TCRdb's copy holds only in-frame clones and misses some; the assay was immunoSEQ multiplex PCR. The sample records roughly 80,000 clones, roughly 85% being singletons. Sequenced here: CD4+ or CD8+ T cells sorted from blood, sampled in a trial of the OX40 agonist ivuxolimab. These receptors were obtained from an adult with an advanced solid tumor such as melanoma, head and neck, liver or kidney cancer.

The V gene is TRBV2, the J gene TRBJ2-1; the D is unclear. Trimming pared 5 bases from V and 10 bases from J, leaving 12 bases between. This CDR3 region has 12 residues. The V gene's germline CDR1 is SNHLY and CDR2 FYNNEI. Here the CDR3 DNA reads TGTGCCAGCAGTTTTTTTTCGGTGGAGCAGTTCTTC. Residues: CASSFFSVEQFF.

V and J are TRBV30 and TRBJ1-5, with 8 bases that match TRBD1. CDR3 size: 15 residues. Trimming took 1 base from V and 3 from J; bases not matched to a gene: 5. The V gene's germline CDR1 is GTSNPN and CDR2 SVGIG (reference sequence). CDR3 DNA: TGTGCCTGGAGTGCAGGGGGCCTTGACAATCAGCCCCAGCATTTT. This encodes CAWSAGGLDNQPQHF.

The J gene is TRBJ2-2, the V gene TRBV9, with 10 bases that match TRBD1. The germline V gene has CDR1 SGDLS and CDR2 YYNGEE. The CDR3 totals 17 residues. Trimming at V came to 2 bases and at J to 6 bases, leaving 10 bases not matched to a gene. In nucleotides, the CDR3 is TGTGCCAGCAGCGTGGCCGACAGGGGGCGCACCCCCGGGGAGCTGTTTTTT. Translation: CASSVADRGRTPGELFF.

V gene TRBV14 combines with J gene TRBJ2-2, with D unclear. The CDR3 covers 14 residues. The ends were cut back, 1 base at V and 6 bases at J, with 9 bases in the middle. CDR1 SGHDN and CDR2 FVKESK come from the germline V gene. The CDR3 DNA reads TGTGCCAGCAGCCAAGTTATAGCCCCCGGGGAGCTGTTTTTT. It encodes CASSQVIAPGELFF.